These T cell receptor beta chains were read from a single sample in a study of breast tumors, draining lymph nodes, adjacent tissues. TCRdb re-called the multiplex PCR reads through MiXCR, storing one row per CDR3 protein. The data show under 300,000 distinct CDR3 sequences, approximately 36% seen once. The source material was axillary lymph node tissue. These receptors all come from a female donor with breast cancer. Some clones in this sample may be carry-over from other donors' samples. Both conserved end residues are part of each CDR3. A D gene is named only where the DNA matches it firmly. For some rows the clone size is stated as once, few or many, or as a class when expanded; others skip it.

>TRBJ1-6|-|TRBV19|TRBD1
TGTGCCAGTAGTATGAGCCCGGGACAGGGGGATTTTTCACCCCTCCACTTT
CASSMSPGQGDFSPLHF
>TRBJ2-3|many|TRBV24-1|-
TGTGCCACCAGTGATTTTGGTGGGAGCTCAGATACGCAGTATTTT
CATSDFGGSSDTQYF
>TRBJ2-1|many|TRBV11-2|-
TGTGCCAGCAGCTTGAGGCCCGGGAGTGAGCAGTTCTTC
CASSLRPGSEQFF
>TRBJ2-3|many|TRBV27|-
TGTGCCAGCAGCCAACGATATAGCACAGATACGCAGTATTTT
CASSQRYSTDTQYF
>TRBJ2-7|many|TRBV10-3|TRBD1
TGTGCCATCAGTGAGTCCAGACAGGGGGCGAGAGAGCAGTACTTC
CAISESRQGAREQYF
>TRBJ2-5|-|TRBV12-3/TRBV12-4|-
TGTGCCAGCAATACACTCCGGGACACCCAGTACTTC
CASNTLRDTQYF
>TRBJ2-7|few|TRBV5-5|TRBD1
TGTGCCAGCAGCGGACGGGACAGGGGGCCCCGTCCCGAGCAGTACTTC
CASSGRDRGPRPEQYF
>TRBJ1-2|-|TRBV7-4|-
TGCGCCAGCAGCCTGGGGGACGCCGCTAACTATGGGTACACCTTC
CASSLGDAANYGYTF
>TRBJ1-2|many|TRBV20-1|-
TGCAGTGCTAGGAGGGGGGGAAGCAGGAGCTACACCTTC
CSARRGGSRSYTF
>TRBJ2-5|many|TRBV3-1|TRBD1
TGTGCCAGCAGCCCTGGGACAGTCCGACAAGAGACCCAGTACTTC
CASSPGTVRQETQYF
>TRBJ2-5|many|TRBV10-3|-
TGTGCCATCAGTGGCACGATGGAAGAGACCCAGTACTTC
CAISGTMEETQYF
>TRBJ1-4|many|TRBV10-3|TRBD1
TGTGCCATCAGTACCGGACAGGGTTTAGAAAAACTGTTTTTT
CAISTGQGLEKLFF
>TRBJ2-7|many|TRBV20-1|TRBD2
TGCAGTGCTAGACCCGGGAGGGGACTAGCGGCCCTAGAGCAGTACTTC
CSARPGRGLAALEQYF
>TRBJ1-5|-|TRBV6-5|TRBD1
TGTGCCCGCAGGAGACAGGGGAGCAATCAGCCCCAGCATTTT
CARRRQGSNQPQHF
>TRBJ2-7|-|TRBV24-1|TRBD1
TGTGCCACCAGTGAGTACAGGGGCTTAGACGAGCAGTACTTC
CATSEYRGLDEQYF
>TRBJ2-3|-|TRBV20-1|TRBD1
TGCAGTGCTAAGCCCACAGGGGGCCACACAGATACGCAGTATTTT
CSAKPTGGHTDTQYF
>TRBJ2-7|many|TRBV24-1|-
TGTGCCACGAGAAAGAGGACAGCGAGATCCTACGAGCAGTACTTC
CATRKRTARSYEQYF
>TRBJ2-2|few|TRBV18|-
TGTGCCAGCTCACCGAGGAACACCGGGGAGCTGTTTTTT
CASSPRNTGELFF
>TRBJ1-2|many|TRBV2|-
TGTGCCAGCAGTGAATCGGCTAATTATGGCTACACCTTC
CASSESANYGYTF
>TRBJ1-2|-|TRBV29-1|-
TGCAGCGTTGAAATGGGGCAGACCCCCCCGCTTTTC
CSVEMGQTPPLF
>TRBJ2-1|many|TRBV2|TRBD2
TGTGCCAGCAGTGAGTGGCAGAATGGACTAGCGTTAGACGATGAGCAGTTCTTC
CASSEWQNGLALDDEQFF
>TRBJ2-1|once|TRBV19|-
TGTGCCAGTAGTATAGGCGGTAGCTCCCACAATGAGCAGTTCTTC
CASSIGGSSHNEQFF
>TRBJ1-6|many|TRBV11-2|TRBD1
TGTGCCAGCAGCCGACAGGGGGCGGATAATTCACCCCTCCACTTT
CASSRQGADNSPLHF
>TRBJ1-2|many|TRBV7-2|-
TGTGCCAGCAGCTTGGCGCAGACCGATCCCCATGGCTACCCCTTC
CASSLAQTDPHGYPF
>TRBJ1-2|many|TRBV6-5|-
TGTGCCAGCAGTTACAACAACCTAAATGTCCATTACACCTTC
CASSYNNLNVHYTF
>TRBJ1-2|many|TRBV9|-
TGTGCCAGCAACAGTGATGGAAACTATGGCTACACCTTC
CASNSDGNYGYTF
>TRBJ1-1|-|TRBV5-5|TRBD1
TGTGCCAGCAGCGTAGGTGGGACAGGGGGCACTGAAGCTTTCTTT
CASSVGGTGGTEAFF
>TRBJ2-7|-|TRBV19|-
TGTGCCAGTAGTATATGGGGCGGGACGTTCTCCTACGAGCAGTACTTC
CASSIWGGTFSYEQYF
>TRBJ2-3|few|TRBV9|-
TGTGCCAGCAGCACCTCCGGGGGCCCAGATACGCAGTATTTT
CASSTSGGPDTQYF
>TRBJ2-7|many|TRBV19|-
TGTGCCAGTAGTAGTGGAGCCAGCCACTACGAGCAGTACTTC
CASSSGASHYEQYF
>TRBJ2-3|many|TRBV2|-
TGTGCCAGCAAATCGGCACCCAAAGGAACAGATACGCAGTATTTT
CASKSAPKGTDTQYF
>TRBJ2-7|-|TRBV5-4|TRBD2
TGTGCCAGCAGCTTACTAGCGGCAGGCGAGCAGTACTTC
CASSLLAAGEQYF
>TRBJ1-2|many|TRBV12-3/TRBV12-4|TRBD1
TGTGCCAGCAGCCGGGACAGTAAGTCTGGCTACACCTTC
CASSRDSKSGYTF
>TRBJ2-7|few|TRBV27|-
TGTGCCAGCAGTTTACAGTCGCGGGAGCAGTACTTC
CASSLQSREQYF
>TRBJ1-6|many|TRBV18|-
TGTGCCAGCTCACCATTGGACTCCTATAATTCACCCCTCCACTTT
CASSPLDSYNSPLHF
>TRBJ2-2|many|TRBV30|-
TGTGCCTGGACTCCGGGGAACACCGGGGAGCTGTTTTTT
CAWTPGNTGELFF
>TRBJ1-2|many|TRBV20-1|-
TGCAGTGCTAGATTGAACATCTATGGCTACACCTTC
CSARLNIYGYTF
>TRBJ2-2|many|TRBV5-1|TRBD1
TGCGCCAGCAGCACGACAGGGGGGGAAACCGGGGAGCTGTTTTTT
CASSTTGGETGELFF
>TRBJ1-6|-|TRBV11-2|-
TGTGCCAGCAGCTTGATGCAGGGCTCTTCACCCCTCCACTTT
CASSLMQGSSPLHF
>TRBJ2-3|many|TRBV7-3|-
TGTGCCAGCGCGTTATCCGAGGCAGATACGCAGTATTTT
CASALSEADTQYF
>TRBJ1-2|many|TRBV6-5|-
TGTGCCAGCAGTTACGTCCGGACGGGAGGGGGCTATGGCTACACCTTC
CASSYVRTGGGYGYTF
>TRBJ2-7|-|TRBV27|-
TGTGCCAGCAGTTTTAAGGCAGGGATCCACGAGCAGTACTTC
CASSFKAGIHEQYF
>TRBJ2-3|many|TRBV5-1|-
TGCGCCAGCAGCCGCGGGACCGTAGGAGATACGCAGTATTTT
CASSRGTVGDTQYF
>TRBJ1-2|-|TRBV12-3/TRBV12-4|TRBD1
TGTGCCAGCAGTGCCCCAGGGGGATACGGCTACACCTTC
CASSAPGGYGYTF
>TRBJ2-5|-|TRBV7-9|TRBD1
TGTGCCAGCAGCTACGGGACAGACAATCAGCCCCAGTACTTC
CASSYGTDNQPQYF
>TRBJ2-1|-|TRBV25-1|TRBD1
TGTGCCAGCAGTGATTCGGACAGGGGTTCTCGCAATGAGCAGTTCTTC
CASSDSDRGSRNEQFF
>TRBJ2-7|many|TRBV7-8|TRBD2
TGTGCCAGCAGCTCGCAGACTAGCGATTCCTACGAGCAGTACTTC
CASSSQTSDSYEQYF